The clone carrying this T cell receptor beta chain has just one count. The CDR3 is 16 amino acids. Germline trimming cut 4 bases from V and 0 bases from J; bases unmatched to any gene: 8. CDR1 and CDR2 (germline): SGHVS, FNYEAQ. The sample belongs to a study of blood T cell repertoires in COVID-19. Overall study context: The United States, Italy and Spain provided the acute and convalescent COVID-19 samples. T cells, B-cell-depleted T cells, or PBMCs supplied cDNA or gDNA.

Methods used by the authors: By means of reference gene primer amplification, nucleated cell counts were estimated. Libraries were prepared by immunoSEQ multiplex PCR; TCRdb keeps only in-frame clonotypes and omits some of them. The DNA gave D and trimming, while V, J and clone size come from that table. The table lists around 110,000 clones, more than 80% of them singletons. Sequenced sample: peripheral blood. The genes are TRBV7-6 and TRBJ2-7, with 8 bases aligning to TRBD1. The source is a woman in her sixties with acute or convalescent COVID-19. CDR3 protein: CASSSDRTGGSYEQYF. The CDR3, as DNA: TGTGCCAGCAGCTCCGACCGAACAGGGGGCTCCTACGAGCAGTACTTC.